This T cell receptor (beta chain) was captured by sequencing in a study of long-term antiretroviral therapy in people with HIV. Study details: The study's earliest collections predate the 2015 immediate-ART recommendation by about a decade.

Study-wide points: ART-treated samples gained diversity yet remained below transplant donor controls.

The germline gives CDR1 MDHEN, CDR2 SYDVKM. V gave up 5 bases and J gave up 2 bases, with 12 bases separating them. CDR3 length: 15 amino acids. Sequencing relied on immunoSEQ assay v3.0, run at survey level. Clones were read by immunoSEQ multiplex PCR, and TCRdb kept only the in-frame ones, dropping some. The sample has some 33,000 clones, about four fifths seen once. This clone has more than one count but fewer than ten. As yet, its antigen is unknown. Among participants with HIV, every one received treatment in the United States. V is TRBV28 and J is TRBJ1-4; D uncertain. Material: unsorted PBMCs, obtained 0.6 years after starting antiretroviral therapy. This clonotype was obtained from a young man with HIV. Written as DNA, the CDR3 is TGTGCCAGCAGTCCCACCGGGGTGACTAATGAAAAACTGTTTTTT. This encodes CASSPTGVTNEKLFF.